This TCR beta chain appears in the sequencing data of a study of spatial heterogeneity in lung cancer. In the study overall: Among detected sequences, beta-chain ones consistently exceeded alpha-chain ones in number.

The time point here: sample taken at primary tumor resection. Researchers sequenced whole RNA taken from tumor, nontumor lung or frozen PBMC without sorting. TCR cDNA molecules were tagged individually, and each one carried a unique molecular identifier. MiXCR was run by TCRdb on the 5' RACE reads, yielding one entry per CDR3 protein. The profile shows about 85,000 distinct CDR3 sequences, about a fifth of them singletons. V was clipped by 4 bases and J by 2 bases; unmatched bases: 10. The germline V gene has CDR1 MNHEY and CDR2 SVGAGI. CDR3 length equals 17 residues. This TCR came from a male donor with early-stage non-small cell lung cancer. V gene TRBV6-5 combines with J gene TRBJ2-3; 9 nucleotides align to TRBD1. Specimen: PBMCs, collected at surgery. The CDR3 DNA reads as TGTGCCAGCAGTTCTCCCCCCGGACAGGGGACCACAGATACGCAGTATTTT. Translating gives CASSSPPGQGTTDTQYF.